One and the same sample provided the 27 T cell receptor beta chains below, sequenced in a study of blood T cells in healthy people across ages. Primers used in a second PCR of about 6 to 11 cycles were a sample-barcoded 5' primer and a J-beta primer mix. MiXCR, run by TCRdb on the 5' RACE reads, gives a single entry per CDR3 protein. The sample has hundreds of thousands of distinct CDR3 sequences, 20% to 30% seen once. Separately, the same data were catalogued under a study of T cells of mothers and their children.

Sequenced input: blood. The source is a boy under 18 in good health.

As concerns this clonotype: A much larger clone lies a single base off, so this may be a read error. J is TRBJ2-7 and V is TRBV12-3 or TRBV12-4; either TRBD1 or TRBD2 may fit D (6 bases each). The CDR3 runs 15 residues. Between the trimmed V and J ends, which lost 0 bases and 12 bases, there was a span of 21 bases. CDR3 sequence (DNA): TGTGCCAGCAGTTTAGCAGGGGGGAGTCAAGAGACCCCGTACTTC. Protein: CASSLAGGSQETPYF.

This clonotype showed up just a few times. The chain carries TRBV20-1 and TRBJ2-7, with TRBD2 identical over 16 bases. The length of the CDR3 is 17 residues. Germline CDR1 is DFQATT and CDR2 is SNEGSKA (reference sequence). V dropped 0 bases and J dropped 9; count of bases not matched to a gene: 11. The CDR3 DNA sequence: TGCAGTGCTAGAGATAATTCTGGGGGACTAGCGGGAGGGGGGCAGTACTTC. Encoded protein: CSARDNSGGLAGGGQYF.

This clonotype was counted only a few times. The chain joins TRBV29-1 to TRBJ1-1, with D perhaps matching TRBD1 (5 bases). Trimming took off 4 bases at V and 1 base at J, with 10 bases between the two ends. CDR3 length: 13 amino acids. Germline V gene lookup returns CDR1 SQVTM and CDR2 ANQGSEA. The CDR3 DNA reads TGCAGCGTTGTTGGGACTCCGAACACTGAAGCTTTCTTT. It yields the protein CSVVGTPNTEAFF.

This clonotype was found a few times. The V gene is TRBV6-5, the J gene TRBJ1-1, with D hard to call. Trimming took 0 bases from V and 0 from J, leaving 11 bases between them. This CDR3 contains 16 residues. Germline V gene sequence: CDR1 MNHEY, CDR2 SVGAGI. CDR3: CASSYSILAVNTEAFF. In DNA, the CDR3 is TGTGCCAGCAGTTACTCGATCCTCGCGGTGAACACTGAAGCTTTCTTT.

V usage is TRBV20-1 and J usage is TRBJ2-5, with D perhaps matching TRBD1 (6 bases). Germline V gene lookup returns CDR1 DFQATT and CDR2 SNEGSKA (reference sequence). V lost 5 bases, J lost 11 bases, and 21 bases lay in between. The CDR3 has 13 amino acids. DNA for the CDR3: TGCAGTGCTGACTGGGACAAGCTAACGGAGCAGTACTTC. Translated, it gives CSADWDKLTEQYF.

This clonotype has only a few counts. V and J are TRBV6-2 or TRBV6-3 and TRBJ2-7, with 13 bases identical to TRBD2. Unmatched junction bases numbered 10, after V lost 7 bases and J lost 4 bases. The CDR3 is 16 amino acids. Germline V gene lookup returns CDR1 MNHEY and CDR2 SVGEGT. The CDR3 sequence: CASTSARTSGRYEQYF. For the CDR3, the DNA is TGTGCCAGCACCTCGGCCCGGACTAGCGGGAGATACGAGCAGTACTTC.

The chain joins TRBV7-2 to TRBJ2-5, with unresolved D. From germline, CDR1 is SGHTA and CDR2 FQGNSA. There are 14 residues in the CDR3. Trimming took 1 base from V and 5 from J, leaving 11 bases between them. The CDR3 nucleotides are TGTGCCAGCAGCTTAGAGCAAATAGGGGAGACCCAGTACTTC. Its translation is CASSLEQIGETQYF.

The chain recombines TRBV12-3 or TRBV12-4 with TRBJ2-7; D possibly corresponds to TRBD1 (6 bases). V dropped 5 bases and J dropped 3 bases, with 11 bases sitting between them. The CDR3 extends over 13 amino acids. The CDR3 reads CASSATGFYEQYF. The CDR3 DNA reads as TGTGCCAGCAGTGCTACAGGGTTCTACGAGCAGTACTTC.

This clonotype was seen a few times. CDR3 loop: CRAAAVDNQPQHF. The CDR3 DNA reads as TGCCGAGCGGCGGCAGTCGACAATCAGCCCCAGCATTTT. The chain carries TRBV20-1 and TRBJ1-5, with D uncertain. The CDR3 covers 13 residues. In germline, CDR1 is DFQATT, CDR2 SNEGSKA (reference sequence).

The chain carries TRBV5-5 and TRBJ2-5; D might be TRBD1 (6 bases). The germline gives CDR1 SGHKS, CDR2 YYEKEE (reference sequence). CDR3 length: 15 amino acids. V lost 0 bases to trimming and J lost 1 base, with 10 bases between them. CDR3 residues: CASSLASGVQETQYF. The CDR3 nucleotides are TGTGCCAGCAGCTTGGCGTCAGGGGTCCAAGAGACCCAGTACTTC.

The CDR3 DNA reads TGTGCCAGCATTGAAGCGGGAGGATCAGATACGCAGTATTTT. Protein product: CASIEAGGSDTQYF. The chain joins TRBV12-3 or TRBV12-4 to TRBJ2-3; 9 nucleotides line up with TRBD2. V shed 7 bases, J shed 4 bases, and the junction held 6 bases outside the gene matches. The CDR3 is 14 amino acids.

The rearrangement joins TRBV6-5 to TRBJ1-1, with 7 nucleotides matching TRBD1. This CDR3 region has 14 residues. J was trimmed by 1 base and V by 6 bases; bases with no gene match: 5. CDR1 and CDR2 from the germline V gene are MNHEY and SVGAGI. The CDR3 DNA reads as TGTGCCAGCAGGCCGGGACAGAGGAACACTGAAGCTTTCTTT. Translating it yields CASRPGQRNTEAFF.

The V call is TRBV4-1, the J call TRBJ1-3; D is possibly TRBD1 (6 bases). V was clipped by 0 bases and J by 2 bases, with 14 bases between them. CDR1 and CDR2 (germline): MGHRA, YSYEKL. The length of the CDR3 is 17 residues. The CDR3 DNA follows: TGCGCCAGCAGCCAAGATCCAGGGGAGCGCCCTGGAAACACCATATATTTT. This translates into CASSQDPGERPGNTIYF.

In its sample, this clonotype was seen many times. The rearrangement uses TRBV20-1 and TRBJ2-7; 11 bases are a match to TRBD1. The V gene end was trimmed by 3 bases and the J gene end by 4 bases; junction bases not matched to a gene: 8. The germline V gene has CDR1 DFQATT and CDR2 SNEGSKA (reference sequence). This CDR3 has 15 residues. The DNA for the CDR3 is TGCAGTGCTAGGGGGGACAGGGGGATGGAGTACGAGCAGTACTTC. Translation: CSARGDRGMEYEQYF.

The gene calls are TRBV4-3 and TRBJ2-5, with 7 nucleotides matching TRBD1. The CDR3 loop spans 17 amino acids. The V gene end was trimmed by 3 bases and the J gene end by 5 bases; junction bases not matched to a gene: 15. Germline CDR1 and CDR2: LGHNA and YSLEER. Here the CDR3 DNA reads TGCGCCAGCAGCCAGGATCCGCAGACAGGGCAGGGGGAGACCCAGTACTTC. This gives the protein CASSQDPQTGQGETQYF.

The chain joins TRBV7-9 to TRBJ2-5, with a weak D call TRBD2 (6 bases). This CDR3 is 16 amino acids long. Trimming took 5 bases from V and 3 from J, leaving 19 bases between them. The germline V gene encodes CDR1 SEHNR and CDR2 FQNEAQ (reference sequence). This CDR3 is CASSPWVSGGKETQYF. CDR3 sequence (DNA): TGTGCCAGCAGCCCGTGGGTTTCGGGCGGGAAAGAGACCCAGTACTTC. The whole variable domain, filled in from reference TRBV7-9 and TRBJ2-5, reads DTGVSQNPRHKITKRGQNVTFRCDPISEHNRLYWYRQTLGQGPEFLTYFQNEAQLEKSRLLSDRFSAERPKGSFSTLEIQRTEQGDSAMYLCASSPWVSGGKETQYFGPGTRLLVL.

The chain couples TRBV18 to TRBJ2-1; D perhaps matches TRBD1 (5 bases). In germline, CDR1 is KGHSH, CDR2 LQKENI. The CDR3 totals 15 residues. The germline V and J ends were trimmed by 0 bases and 4 bases, with 10 bases remaining between them. CDR3 region: CASSPPRGIYNEQFF. The DNA for the CDR3 is TGTGCCAGCTCACCACCAAGGGGAATTTACAATGAGCAGTTCTTC.

A remark on this clonotype: A clone one base away is much larger, so this may be a read error. V and J are TRBV5-1 and TRBJ2-5, with 7 bases lining up with TRBD1. Gene TRBJ2-1 matches the end of the DNA better, so the J call may be wrong. This CDR3 contains 16 residues. Germline values: CDR1 SGHRS, CDR2 YFSETQ. CDR3 coding DNA: TGCGCCAGCAGCCGGGGTAAGGGGGCAGGTAACGCTGAGCAGTTCTTC. Translated: CASSRGKGAGNAEQFF.

J is TRBJ2-7 and V is TRBV7-8, with D unclear. This CDR3 contains 15 residues. CDR1 and CDR2 (germline): SGHVS, FQNEAQ. Deletions cut 3 bases from V and 3 bases from J, with 15 bases between. CDR3 residues: CASSLSRAKGYEQYF. CDR3 sequence (DNA): TGTGCCAGCAGCTTGTCCAGAGCCAAGGGCTACGAGCAGTACTTC.

J is TRBJ2-5 and V is TRBV7-6; 7 bases map to TRBD1. The germline CDR1 and CDR2 sequences are SGHVS and FNYEAQ. V lost 4 bases and J lost 1; bases outside the gene matches: 6. CDR3 length equals 15 residues. For the CDR3, the DNA is TGTGCCAGCAGCTACCGGACAGGTAGCCAAGAGACCCAGTACTTC. It is translated as CASSYRTGSQETQYF.

In its sample, this clonotype was seen many times. The chain employs TRBV5-1 and TRBJ2-2; D is perhaps TRBD2 (6 bases). Trimming shortened V by 0 bases and J by 6 bases, and 9 bases separated the two germline ends. The CDR3 loop spans 14 amino acids. The V gene's germline CDR1 is SGHRS and CDR2 YFSETQ. CDR3: CASSLVGGAGELFF. The CDR3 DNA reads as TGCGCCAGCAGCTTGGTTGGAGGGGCCGGGGAGCTGTTTTTT.

This clonotype was seen a few times. The chain has TRBV12-3 or TRBV12-4 and TRBJ2-5; D is undetermined. The CDR3 runs to 13 residues. The V gene lost 10 bases and the J gene lost 4 bases, with 16 bases spanning the gap. DNA of the CDR3: TGTGCCACCCAGAAGGGTCTGGGAGAGACCCAGTACTTC. Encoded protein: CATQKGLGETQYF.

Many counts were recorded for this clonotype. This chain links TRBV28 with TRBJ2-5; no definite D call. CDR1 is MDHEN and CDR2 is SYDVKM in the germline V gene. V gave up 8 bases and J gave up 4 bases, with 8 bases separating them. This CDR3 has 11 amino acids. In DNA form, the CDR3 reads TGTGCCAGCCGCACAAGAGAGACCCAGTACTTC. Translating it yields CASRTRETQYF.

CDR3 amino acids: CASSSGVGGNQPQHF. CDR3 DNA: TGTGCCAGCAGTTCTGGGGTGGGGGGCAATCAGCCCCAGCATTTT. The rearrangement links TRBV28 to TRBJ1-5; possible D gene TRBD1, 5 bases. This CDR3 is 15 amino acids long. Germline loops: CDR1 MDHEN, CDR2 SYDVKM. Trimming took 4 bases from V and 2 from J, leaving 12 bases between them.

The gene calls are TRBV7-2 and TRBJ2-1; 8 bases match TRBD2. The CDR3 spans 15 residues. Germline-derived CDR1 and CDR2 are SGHTA and FQGNSA. Trimming took 5 bases from V and 7 from J; bases not matched to a gene: 10. CDR3 bases: TGTGCCAGCAGCGTAAGCGGGAGAGTCTATAATGAGCAGTTCTTC. It encodes CASSVSGRVYNEQFF.

The rearrangement uses TRBV7-2 and TRBJ2-5; 7 bases fit TRBD1. V was clipped by 6 bases and J by 2 bases; unmatched bases: 9. This CDR3 region has 15 residues. Germline V gives CDR1 SGHTA, CDR2 FQGNSA. The CDR3 loop is CASSIPTGSQETQYF. In nucleotides, the CDR3 is TGTGCCAGCAGTATACCGACAGGGTCTCAAGAGACCCAGTACTTC.

In this sample, this clonotype turned up a few times. The rearrangement uses TRBV2 and TRBJ2-5, with D perhaps TRBD2 (6 bases). Between the trimmed V and J ends, which lost 1 base and 2 bases, there was a span of 11 bases. Germline loops: CDR1 SNHLY, CDR2 FYNNEI. The CDR3 has 15 amino acids. Here the CDR3 reads CASSEELAIQETQYF. In DNA form, the CDR3 reads TGTGCCAGCAGTGAAGAACTAGCCATTCAAGAGACCCAGTACTTC.